Detailed here is one TCR beta chain. Its antigen target is currently unknown. The record has no base qualities; no much larger clone is one base away. The data were taken from a study of glioma-infiltrating T cells after dendritic cell vaccination (TCRdb year 2016). Looking at the study overall: A cohort of about 15 glioblastoma patients from Phase I and II dendritic cell vaccination trials was included, of whom 9 were newly diagnosed and 6 had recurrent disease. Between 2003 and 2012, patients were given autologous tumor lysate-pulsed dendritic cell vaccination. To make the vaccine, monocyte-derived dendritic cells were cultured for roughly seven days with IL-4 and GM-CSF and then pulsed overnight with autologous tumor lysate. Patients received three intradermal dendritic cell vaccine injections at biweekly intervals in the arm below the axilla. In glioblastoma patients vaccinated with dendritic cells, deep sequencing of TCR beta CDR3 regions served to measure tumor-infiltrating lymphocyte content and to compare repertoires between tumor and blood. Survival after dendritic cell vaccination was correlated with TCR sequencing metrics such as TIL content and the overlap between tumor and blood repertoires.

The immunoSEQ assay amplified TCRB CDR3 regions from around 2 micrograms of genomic DNA, or from all available DNA when less than that amount was available. For multiplex PCR, 60 forward primers for TCR V beta segments and 13 reverse primers for J beta segments were used. Synthetic control templates were spiked into each sample at limiting dilution to estimate reads per starting template. Sequencing produced 87 bp reads on the Illumina HiSeq System. As for how the authors treated the data: To remove PCR and sequencing errors, closely related sequences were merged with a nearest neighbor algorithm. TCR overlap was measured as the percentage of unique tumor TCR beta sequences also present in the same patient's peripheral blood. The immuneACCESS repertoire file appears here via TCRdb, limited to in-frame rearrangements. These files lack a portion of the clones; in checked studies, under half of the deficit traces to unresolved V genes, and the cause of the others is not known. Clonal size and the V and J genes are those of that table, whereas D and trimming came from the DNA. In this sample the table shows approximately 110,000 clones, around 90% of which occur a single time. The leading ten clones occupy over 2.5% of the sample.

What the study reported, not specific to this receptor: TCR clonality showed no direct relationship with survival, which suggests that a diverse polyclonal response may matter. After dendritic cell vaccination, a higher estimated pretreatment TIL content predicted longer time to progression and longer overall survival. The cohort was small and heterogeneous, and full blood and tumor sets were available for few patients, with initial-recurrent tumor pairs available for even fewer patients. The TCR overlap response model with three groups was called speculative and said to need prospective validation.

Unmatched junction bases come to 3, with V trimmed by 5 bases and J by 4 bases. The CDR3 holds 14 amino acids from the cysteine to the phenylalanine. The read is trimmed to its CDR3 DNA, 42 bases read in frame from base 1. The germline V gene encodes CDR1 SEHNR and CDR2 FQNEAQ (reference sequence). In the paper's terms, the time point label means: after dendritic cell vaccination, including at tumor progression/relapse. Patients were selected on the basis of adequate residual fresh-frozen tumor tissue and more than two years of available survival data. Although molecular status otherwise differed among the glioblastoma patients, no patient had an isocitrate dehydrogenase mutation. PBMC were collected before vaccination, two weeks after the third vaccination, and at tumor progression if progression occurred. Genomic DNA was extracted with the Qiagen DNeasy Blood extraction Kit.

The chain was built from TRBV7-9 and TRBJ1-5; 9 bases in between match TRBD1. This specimen consisted of blood, obtained after dendritic cell vaccination. This receptor was taken from a human donor with glioblastoma. The CDR3 region has the sequence CASSPGQGNQPQHF. The sequenced DNA is TGTGCCAGCAGCCCAGGACAGGGGAATCAGCCCCAGCATTTT.